The T cell receptor beta chain described here comes from a study of T cell changes during pregnancy in multiple sclerosis. Using immunoSEQ multiplex PCR, the repertoire was profiled, and TCRdb retains in-frame clones only, with some absent. The top ten clones hold 0.9% to 1.5% of a sample with roughly 42,000 clones, about 88% of them seen once. The sample here was CD4+ T cells from peripheral blood mononuclear cells, taken in the second trimester of pregnancy. The receptor's source is a female donor with multiple sclerosis, enrolled in a pregnancy study.

The CDR3 DNA reads TGTGCCTGGATTAAGACAGGGGGCTACGAGCAGTACTTC. Translation gives CAWIKTGGYEQYF. This chain connects TRBV30 to TRBJ2-7; 9 bases fit TRBD1. This CDR3 has 13 amino acids. Germline V CDR1 and CDR2: GTSNPN, SVGIG (reference sequence). Trimming cost V 4 bases and J 3 bases; bases outside gene matches: 4.